What follows are 32 T cell receptor beta chains derived from one specimen sequenced in a study of cytomegalovirus exposure and HLA in healthy donors. Libraries were prepared by immunoSEQ multiplex PCR; TCRdb keeps only in-frame clonotypes and omits some of them. The sample shows 200,000 to 300,000 clones, less than 90% of them seen only once. Sequencing input: PBMCs. All receptors derive from a man between 18 and 29 years old in good health and CMV-seropositive.

This clone came up a few times. Additional DNA sequences in this sample encode the identical CDR3. This sequence joins TRBV27 and TRBJ2-7; D is possibly TRBD1 (5 bases). V was clipped by 2 bases and J by 2 bases, with 13 bases between them. CDR1 is MNHEY, CDR2 SMNVEV, per germline (reference sequence). CDR3 length: 15 residues. The CDR3 reads CASSLGAGRTYEQYF. As DNA, the CDR3 is TGTGCCAGCAGTTTAGGGGCCGGAAGGACCTACGAGCAGTACTTC.

The chain joins TRBV5-4 to TRBJ1-1; TRBD1 aligns across 11 bases. CDR1 and CDR2 (germline): SGHNT, YYREEE (reference sequence). V was pared by 4 bases and J by 4 bases, with 6 bases of the junction left unmatched. CDR3 length equals 15 residues. The CDR3 bases are TGTGCCAGCAGCAACCCGGGACAGGGGGTCACTGAAGCTTTCTTT. Encoded protein: CASSNPGQGVTEAFF.

V usage is TRBV6-4 and J usage is TRBJ2-7, with D possibly being TRBD2 (5 bases). V lost 5 bases and J lost 4, with 12 bases in between. CDR1 and CDR2 from the germline V gene are MRHNA and SNTAGT. The CDR3 has 13 residues. CDR3 bases: TGTGCCAGCAGTACTCGGACTGGTTACGAGCAGTACTTC. Amino acids: CASSTRTGYEQYF.

This clone came up a few times. The same CDR3 also results from other DNA sequences found in this sample. This chain joins TRBV11-2 and TRBJ2-7; 11 bases line up with TRBD2. The CDR3 sequence is 15 residues long. The trim removed 1 base at V and 1 base at J, leaving 0 bases unmatched. From germline, CDR1 is SGHAT and CDR2 FQNNGV. The CDR3 DNA sequence: TGTGCCAGCAGCTTAGGACTAGCGGGATCCTACGAGCAGTACTTC. Encoded protein: CASSLGLAGSYEQYF.

The gene calls are TRBV29-1 and TRBJ1-1, with D unclear. In germline, CDR1 is SQVTM, CDR2 ANQGSEA. The CDR3 has 14 residues. The ends were cut back, 6 bases at V and 1 base at J, with 15 bases in the middle. The chain's CDR3 is CSVHSAAANTEAFF. In DNA, the CDR3 is TGCAGCGTCCACTCGGCTGCCGCGAACACTGAAGCTTTCTTT.

This clone appeared once. V usage is TRBV28 and J usage is TRBJ1-2; no clear D. The CDR3 consists of 10 residues. V was trimmed by 10 bases and J by 4 bases, leaving 7 bases between them. Germline V gene sequence: CDR1 MDHEN, CDR2 SYDVKM. The CDR3 here is CATRLYGYTF. Written as DNA, the CDR3 is TGTGCCACAAGACTCTATGGCTACACCTTC.

The count of this clone is one. V gene TRBV2 combines with J gene TRBJ1-2; D is perhaps TRBD1 (5 bases). The germline V gene has CDR1 SNHLY and CDR2 FYNNEI. The ends were cut back, 8 bases at V and 2 bases at J, with 18 bases in the middle. This CDR3 comprises 15 residues. The CDR3 region has the DNA TGTGCCAGCGGCCCTCCTCGTAGGGGCAACTATGGCTACACCTTC. Translated: CASGPPRRGNYGYTF.

CDR3 in amino acids: CASRRLAGYNEQFF. The CDR3 coding sequence is TGTGCCAGTAGGAGACTAGCGGGCTACAATGAGCAGTTCTTC. The rearrangement links TRBV27 to TRBJ2-1, with 10 bases aligning to TRBD2. Looked up from germline, CDR1 is MNHEY and CDR2 is SMNVEV (reference sequence). V was clipped by 9 bases and J by 3 bases; unmatched bases: 5. The CDR3 consists of 14 residues.

The chain is built from TRBV9 and TRBJ1-1; D is ambiguous. This CDR3 is built from 16 residues. The V gene lost 3 bases and the J gene lost 1 base, with 16 bases spanning the gap. Per the germline V gene, CDR1 is SGDLS and CDR2 is YYNGEE. The CDR3 DNA reads TGTGCCAGCAGCGCCTCATGGAGGGCGGGGAACACTGAAGCTTTCTTT. This encodes CASSASWRAGNTEAFF. Combining the CDR3 with reference TRBV9 and TRBJ1-1 gives the whole variable domain DSGVTQTPKHLITATGQRVTLRCSPRSGDLSVYWYQQSLDQGLQFLIQYYNGEERAKGNILERFSAQQFPDLHSELNLSSLELGDSALYFCASSASWRAGNTEAFFGQGTRLTVV.

The DNA of the CDR3 is TGTGCCAGCAGTGGGGGACAGGGGATCAACTATGGCTACACCTTC. It encodes CASSGGQGINYGYTF. V is TRBV6-1 and J is TRBJ1-2; 10 positions agree with TRBD1. The CDR3 is 15 amino acids. CDR1 and CDR2 from the germline V gene are MNHNS and SASEGT. After removal of 4 bases from V and 2 bases from J, the junction contained 4 bases not matched to a gene.

This chain's CDR3 is CASSLEVDTQYF. The CDR3 nucleotides read TGTGCCAGCAGCTTGGAGGTAGATACGCAGTATTTT. This rearrangement joins TRBV5-6 to TRBJ2-3; no clear D gene. The CDR3 is made up of 12 amino acids. V was trimmed by 0 bases and J by 5 bases, leaving 4 bases between them. CDR1 is SGHDT, CDR2 YYEEEE, per germline.

The CDR3 reads CASSDWTASYEQYF. CDR3 nucleotide sequence: TGTGCCAGCAGTGATTGGACAGCCTCCTACGAGCAGTACTTC. The chain links TRBV6-1 to TRBJ2-7, with D possibly TRBD1 on 6 matching bases. Germline CDR1 reads MNHNS; CDR2 reads SASEGT. The CDR3 loop spans 14 amino acids. The germline V and J ends were trimmed by 3 bases and 0 bases, with 9 bases remaining between them.

V gene TRBV6-1 combines with J gene TRBJ2-1; maybe TRBD2 (5 bases). Per germline, CDR1 MNHNS and CDR2 SASEGT. V dropped 4 bases and J dropped 6 bases, with 13 bases sitting between them. The CDR3 is 14 amino acids. The CDR3 region is CASSARRATNEQFF. Here the CDR3 DNA reads TGTGCCAGCAGTGCTCGGCGGGCTACCAATGAGCAGTTCTTC.

This chain joins TRBV7-9 and TRBJ2-5, with D unclear. CDR1 and CDR2 from the germline V gene are SEHNR and FQNEAQ (reference sequence). The V end was cut by 2 bases, the J end by 4 bases, with 8 bases between. The CDR3 contains 13 residues. CDR3 coding DNA: TGTGCCAGCAGCTTACTTTCGGCAGAGACCCAGTACTTC. Protein: CASSLLSAETQYF.

V and J are TRBV28 and TRBJ2-7; TRBD2 agrees at 16 bases. The V segment lost 6 bases and the J segment 2 bases; nucleotides outside the gene matches: 10. Germline-derived CDR1 and CDR2 are MDHEN and SYDVKM. This CDR3 is 18 amino acids long. CDR3 loop: CASSFNPGLAGGPYEQYF. CDR3 bases: TGTGCCAGCAGCTTTAACCCGGGACTAGCGGGAGGGCCCTACGAGCAGTACTTC.

This chain joins TRBV27 and TRBJ2-3; TRBD1 aligns across 10 bases. The germline gives CDR1 MNHEY, CDR2 SMNVEV (reference sequence). This CDR3 spans 15 amino acids. Trimming at V came to 4 bases and at J to 4 bases, leaving 5 bases not matched to a gene. The CDR3 bases are TGTGCCAGCAGTTCAGGGACAGGGGCTGCAGATACGCAGTATTTT. Amino acid sequence: CASSSGTGAADTQYF.

This clone has just a few counts. V and J are TRBV5-4 and TRBJ2-3; TRBD2 aligns across 11 bases. V shed 4 bases and J 2 bases; nucleotides not matched to a gene: 9. The CDR3 extends over 17 amino acids. The germline gives CDR1 SGHNT, CDR2 YYREEE (reference sequence). The CDR3 sequence is CASSGPGLAVSTDTQYF. In nucleotides, the CDR3 is TGTGCCAGCAGCGGACCGGGACTAGCGGTATCCACAGATACGCAGTATTTT.

The chain links TRBV5-1 to TRBJ1-1; 7 nucleotides match TRBD1. V lost 4 bases to trimming and J lost 0 bases; unmatched junction nucleotides: 3. Germline V gives CDR1 SGHRS, CDR2 YFSETQ. The CDR3 consists of 14 residues. CDR3 DNA sequence: TGCGCCAGCAGCACCGACAGGGTGAACACTGAAGCTTTCTTT. It encodes CASSTDRVNTEAFF.

The chain is built from TRBV5-1 and TRBJ2-5, with 11 bases that match TRBD2. Unmatched junction bases numbered 10, after V lost 4 bases and J lost 5 bases. The CDR3 runs 16 residues. Germline assignment: CDR1 SGHRS and CDR2 YFSETQ. CDR3 sequence (DNA): TGCGCCAGCAGCACCGCTCCCACTAGCGGGAGTGAGACCCAGTACTTC. Protein: CASSTAPTSGSETQYF.

This clone was counted once. The V and J genes are TRBV13 and TRBJ2-1; tentatively, D is TRBD1 or TRBD2 (6 bases each). V lost 5 bases to trimming and J lost 7 bases, with 18 bases between them. The CDR3 totals 15 residues. The germline V gene has CDR1 PRHDT and CDR2 FYEKMQ (reference sequence). This CDR3 is CASSPRRDMRNEQFF. CDR3 in DNA: TGTGCCAGCAGCCCTAGGAGGGACATGAGGAATGAGCAGTTCTTC.

This clone was detected a few times. This chain links TRBV6-1 with TRBJ2-1; 7 bases are shared with TRBD1. CDR1 and CDR2 from the germline V gene are MNHNS and SASEGT. The CDR3 runs to 14 residues. The ends lost 3 bases at V and 10 bases at J; junction bases unmatched: 9. CDR3 in amino acids: CASSDPTGVNEQFF. DNA of the CDR3: TGTGCCAGCAGTGACCCAACAGGGGTGAACGAGCAGTTCTTC.

The CDR3 sequence: CASMRGPGDTEAFF. The CDR3 nucleotides read TGTGCCAGCATGAGGGGACCGGGGGACACTGAAGCTTTCTTT. V gene TRBV9 combines with J gene TRBJ1-1, with D possibly matching TRBD1 (5 bases). Trimming shortened V by 6 bases and J by 3 bases, and 15 bases separated the two germline ends. This CDR3 is built from 14 residues. Germline lookup yields CDR1 SGDLS and CDR2 YYNGEE.

The J gene is TRBJ2-3, the V gene TRBV27; 12 positions match TRBD2. CDR3 length equals 15 residues. The V gene end was trimmed by 6 bases and the J gene end by 1 base; junction bases not matched to a gene: 2. Germline CDR1 is MNHEY and CDR2 is SMNVEV (reference sequence). The CDR3 sequence: CASSWTSGGTDTQYF. CDR3 DNA sequence: TGTGCCAGCAGCTGGACTAGCGGGGGCACAGATACGCAGTATTTT.

This clone appeared once. V and J are TRBV11-2 and TRBJ2-7; D not resolved. Trimming removed 2 bases from V and 2 bases from J, with 22 bases in between. Germline-derived CDR1 and CDR2 are SGHAT and FQNNGV. The CDR3 spans 18 residues. The DNA for the CDR3 is TGTGCCAGCAGCTTAACCCTTCCGGCGGTGGGATCAACCTACGAGCAGTACTTC. Protein: CASSLTLPAVGSTYEQYF.

This sequence joins TRBV7-9 and TRBJ2-1, with D tentatively TRBD1 (6 bases). CDR3 size: 15 residues. The V gene lost 5 bases and the J gene lost 1 base, with 12 bases spanning the gap. Germline values: CDR1 SEHNR, CDR2 FQNEAQ (reference sequence). This CDR3 reads CASSPQGTSYNEQFF. CDR3 sequence (DNA): TGTGCCAGCAGCCCCCAGGGGACATCCTACAATGAGCAGTTCTTC.

V gene TRBV6-6 combines with J gene TRBJ1-1, with D uncertain. CDR1 is MNHNY, CDR2 SVGAGI, per germline (reference sequence). Trimming shortened V by 2 bases and J by 0 bases, and 13 bases separated the two germline ends. This CDR3 has 16 amino acids. The CDR3 coding sequence is TGTGCCAGCAGTTACCCACGGACGGCAATGAACACTGAAGCTTTCTTT. As protein: CASSYPRTAMNTEAFF.

The chain uses TRBV5-1 and TRBJ2-5; tentatively, D is TRBD2 (6 bases). The CDR3 length is 15 residues. The germline V gene has CDR1 SGHRS and CDR2 YFSETQ. V was clipped by 4 bases and J by 3 bases, with 16 bases between them. This CDR3 reads CASSPEGWGEETQYF. The CDR3 nucleotides read TGCGCCAGCAGCCCCGAAGGGTGGGGGGAAGAGACCCAGTACTTC.

The chain is built from TRBV25-1 and TRBJ1-3; the D gene is possibly TRBD1 (6 bases). The germline gives CDR1 MGHDK, CDR2 SYGVNS. V was pared by 3 bases and J by 1 base, with 10 bases between. The CDR3 loop spans 15 amino acids. Written as DNA, the CDR3 is TGTGCCAGCAGTGATGGACAGCTATCTGGAAACACCATATATTTT. Its translation is CASSDGQLSGNTIYF. The whole variable domain, remainder taken from reference TRBV25-1 and TRBJ1-3, is EADIYQTPRYLVIGTGKKITLECSQTMGHDKMYWYQQDPGMELHLIHYSYGVNSTEKGDLSSESTVSRIRTEHFPLTLESARPSHTSQYLCASSDGQLSGNTIYFGEGSWLTVV.

The J gene is TRBJ2-7, the V gene TRBV29-1, with D perhaps TRBD2 (7 bases). CDR1 is SQVTM, CDR2 ANQGSEA, per germline. This CDR3 has 13 residues. Trimming removed 5 bases from V and 5 bases from J, with 16 bases in between. The CDR3 protein is CSVRGAPPDEQYF. The DNA for the CDR3 is TGCAGCGTTCGGGGGGCGCCCCCGGACGAGCAGTACTTC.

The gene calls are TRBV27 and TRBJ1-4; D not certain. Trimming took off 3 bases at V and 8 bases at J, with 10 bases between the two ends. The CDR3 runs 13 residues. The germline V gene has CDR1 MNHEY and CDR2 SMNVEV (reference sequence). As DNA, the CDR3 is TGTGCCAGCAGTTTCTCGGGATTCGAAAAACTGTTTTTT. Its protein product is CASSFSGFEKLFF.

The chain recombines TRBV7-6 with TRBJ2-6; D gene unclear. Germline V lookup: CDR1 SGHVS, CDR2 FNYEAQ. Trimming removed 1 base from V and 2 bases from J, with 3 bases in between. The CDR3 is 14 residues long. CDR3 nucleotide sequence: TGTGCCAGCAGCTTAGTTGCTGGGGCCAACGTCCTGACTTTC. Translation gives CASSLVAGANVLTF.

J is TRBJ1-1 and V is TRBV29-1, with D possibly matching TRBD1 (5 bases). Germline CDR1 is SQVTM and CDR2 is ANQGSEA. V was pared by 5 bases and J by 1 base, with 14 bases between. The CDR3 covers 14 residues. The CDR3: CSVRQLRRNTEAFF. CDR3 DNA sequence: TGCAGCGTTAGACAGTTACGACGGAACACTGAAGCTTTCTTT.